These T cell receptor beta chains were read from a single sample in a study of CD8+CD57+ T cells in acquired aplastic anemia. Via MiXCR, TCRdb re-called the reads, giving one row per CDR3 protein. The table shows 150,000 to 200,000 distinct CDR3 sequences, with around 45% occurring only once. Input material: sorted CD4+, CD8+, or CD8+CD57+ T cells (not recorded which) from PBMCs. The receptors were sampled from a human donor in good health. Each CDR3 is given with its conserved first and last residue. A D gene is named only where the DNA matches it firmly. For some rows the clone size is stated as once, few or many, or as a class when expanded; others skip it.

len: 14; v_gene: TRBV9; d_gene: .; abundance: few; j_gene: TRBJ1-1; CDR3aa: CASSLTTSNTEAFF; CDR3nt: TGTGCCAGCAGCCTAACTACAAGCAACACTGAAGCTTTCTTT
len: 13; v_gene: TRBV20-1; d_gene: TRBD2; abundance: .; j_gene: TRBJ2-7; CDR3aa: CSATSGDSYEQYF; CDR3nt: TGCAGTGCTACTAGCGGGGACTCCTACGAGCAGTACTTC
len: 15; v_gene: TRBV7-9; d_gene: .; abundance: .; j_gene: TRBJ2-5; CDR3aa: CASSSDYSVQETQYF; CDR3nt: TGTGCCAGCAGCTCGGACTACAGCGTCCAAGAGACCCAGTACTTC
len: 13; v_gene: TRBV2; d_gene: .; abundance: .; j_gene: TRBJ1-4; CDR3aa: CASRGDGEEELFF; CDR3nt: TGTGCCAGCAGGGGGGACGGGGAGGAAGAACTGTTTTTT
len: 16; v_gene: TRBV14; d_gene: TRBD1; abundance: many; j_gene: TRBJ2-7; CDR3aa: CASSQDGTGIFNEQYF; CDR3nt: TGTGCCAGCAGCCAAGATGGGACAGGGATTTTTAACGAGCAGTACTTC
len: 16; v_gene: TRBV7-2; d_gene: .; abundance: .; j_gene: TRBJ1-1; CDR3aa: CASSLEGVGWNTEAFF; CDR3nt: TGTGCCAGCAGCTTAGAGGGAGTAGGATGGAACACTGAAGCTTTCTTT
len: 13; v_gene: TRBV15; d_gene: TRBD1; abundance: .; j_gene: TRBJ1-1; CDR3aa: CATSRGTGGIAFF; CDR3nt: TGTGCCACCAGCAGAGGTACAGGGGGTATTGCTTTCTTT
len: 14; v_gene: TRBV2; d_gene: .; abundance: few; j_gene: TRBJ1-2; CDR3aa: CASSLDRTNYGYTF; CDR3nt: TGTGCCAGCAGTTTAGACAGAACTAACTATGGCTACACCTTC
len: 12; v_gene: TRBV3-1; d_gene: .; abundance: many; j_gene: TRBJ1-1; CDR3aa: CASSHANTEAFF; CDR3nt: TGTGCCAGCAGCCATGCGAACACTGAAGCTTTCTTT
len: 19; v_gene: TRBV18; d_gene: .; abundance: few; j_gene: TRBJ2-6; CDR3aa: CASSPHRGPFSSGANVLTF; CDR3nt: TGTGCCAGCTCACCGCACCGGGGCCCATTCTCATCTGGGGCCAACGTCCTGACTTTC
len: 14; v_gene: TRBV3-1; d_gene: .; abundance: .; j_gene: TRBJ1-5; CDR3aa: CASSLSASNQPQHF; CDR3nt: TGTGCCAGCAGCCTCTCGGCTAGCAATCAGCCCCAGCATTTT
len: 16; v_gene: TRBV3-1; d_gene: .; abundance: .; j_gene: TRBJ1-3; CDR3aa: CASSETMSSSGNTIYF; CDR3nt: TGTGCCAGCAGCGAGACAATGAGTAGCTCTGGAAACACCATATATTTT
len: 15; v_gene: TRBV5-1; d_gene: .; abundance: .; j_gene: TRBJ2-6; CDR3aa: CASSDGGSGANVLTF; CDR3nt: TGCGCCAGCAGCGACGGGGGCTCTGGGGCCAACGTCCTGACTTTC
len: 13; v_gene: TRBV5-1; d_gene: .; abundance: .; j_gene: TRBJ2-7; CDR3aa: CASRLEAPDEQYF; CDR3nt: TGCGCCAGCAGGTTGGAGGCTCCGGACGAGCAGTACTTC
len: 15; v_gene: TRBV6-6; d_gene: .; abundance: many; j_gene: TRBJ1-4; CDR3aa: CASSYRTATNEKLFF; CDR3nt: TGTGCCAGCAGTTACAGGACAGCAACTAATGAAAAACTGTTTTTT
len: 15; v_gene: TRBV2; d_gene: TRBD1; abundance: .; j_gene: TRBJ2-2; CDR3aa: CASSWDRGLVGELFF; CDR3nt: TGTGCCAGCAGCTGGGACAGGGGGCTTGTCGGGGAGCTGTTTTTT
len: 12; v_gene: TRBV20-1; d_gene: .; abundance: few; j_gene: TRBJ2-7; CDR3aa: CSARDLRSEQYF; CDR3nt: TGCAGTGCTAGAGATCTTCGGTCCGAGCAGTACTTC
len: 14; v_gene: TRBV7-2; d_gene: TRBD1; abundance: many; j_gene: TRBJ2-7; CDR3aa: CASSHRDRGNEQYF; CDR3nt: TGTGCCAGCAGCCACCGGGACAGGGGAAATGAGCAGTACTTC
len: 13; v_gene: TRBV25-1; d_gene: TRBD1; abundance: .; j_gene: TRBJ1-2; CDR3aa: CASSPGGYYGYTF; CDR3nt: TGTGCCAGCAGTCCAGGGGGGTACTATGGCTACACCTTC
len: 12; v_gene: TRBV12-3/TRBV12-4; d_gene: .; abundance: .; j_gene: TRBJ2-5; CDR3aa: CASREIGETQYF; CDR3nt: TGTGCCAGCAGGGAAATAGGGGAGACCCAGTACTTC
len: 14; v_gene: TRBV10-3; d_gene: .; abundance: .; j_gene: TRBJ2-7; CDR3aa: CAISESRETYEQYF; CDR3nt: TGTGCCATCAGTGAGTCCCGGGAGACCTACGAGCAGTACTTC
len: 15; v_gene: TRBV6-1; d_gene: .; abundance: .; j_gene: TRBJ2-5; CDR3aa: CASRSLTGQFLTQYF; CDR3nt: TGTGCCAGCAGGAGCTTGACGGGCCAATTTCTGACCCAGTACTTC
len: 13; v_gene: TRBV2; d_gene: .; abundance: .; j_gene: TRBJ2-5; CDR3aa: CASPDTGQETQYF; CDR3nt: TGTGCCAGCCCCGACACCGGACAAGAGACCCAGTACTTC
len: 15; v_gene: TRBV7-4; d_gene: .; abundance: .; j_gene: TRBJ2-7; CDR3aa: CASSIRGSTPYEQYF; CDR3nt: TGTGCCAGCAGCATTAGAGGGAGTACCCCCTACGAGCAGTACTTC
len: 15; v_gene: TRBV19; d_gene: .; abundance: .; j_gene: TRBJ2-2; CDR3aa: CASSIVASSGGELFF; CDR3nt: TGTGCCAGTAGTATAGTGGCTAGCTCCGGCGGGGAGCTGTTTTTT
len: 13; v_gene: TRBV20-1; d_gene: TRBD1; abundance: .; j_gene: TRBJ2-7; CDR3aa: CSARRTGGYEQYF; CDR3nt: TGCAGTGCTAGGAGGACAGGGGGCTACGAGCAGTACTTC
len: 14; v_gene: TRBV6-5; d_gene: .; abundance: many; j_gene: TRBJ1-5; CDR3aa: CASSYTAGNQPQHF; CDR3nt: TGTGCCAGCAGTTACACGGCAGGGAATCAGCCCCAGCATTTT
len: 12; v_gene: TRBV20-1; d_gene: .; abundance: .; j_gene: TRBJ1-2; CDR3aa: CSPRSGDYGYTF; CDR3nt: TGCAGCCCTAGATCAGGGGACTATGGCTACACCTTC
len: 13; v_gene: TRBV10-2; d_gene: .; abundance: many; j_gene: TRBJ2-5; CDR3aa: CASSVPGGETQYF; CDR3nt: TGCGCCAGCAGTGTACCAGGGGGGGAGACCCAGTACTTC
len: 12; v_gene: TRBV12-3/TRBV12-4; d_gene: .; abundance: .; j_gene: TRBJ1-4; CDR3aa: CASSLGVRKLFF; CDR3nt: TGTGCCAGCAGTTTAGGGGTGAGAAAACTGTTTTTT
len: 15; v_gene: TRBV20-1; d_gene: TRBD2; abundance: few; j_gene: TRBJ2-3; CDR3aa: CSAIDLAGEVDTQYF; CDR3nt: TGCAGTGCTATTGATCTAGCGGGAGAAGTAGATACGCAGTATTTT
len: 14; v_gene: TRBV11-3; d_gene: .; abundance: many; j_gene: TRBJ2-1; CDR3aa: CASSLDRQYNEQFF; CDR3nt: TGTGCCAGCAGCTTAGATCGACAGTACAATGAGCAGTTCTTC
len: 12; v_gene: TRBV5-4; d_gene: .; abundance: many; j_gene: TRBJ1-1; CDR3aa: CASSFRNREAFF; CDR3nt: TGTGCCAGCAGCTTCCGGAATCGTGAAGCTTTCTTT
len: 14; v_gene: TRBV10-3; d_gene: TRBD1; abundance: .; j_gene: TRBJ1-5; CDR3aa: CAISGDRNNQPQHF; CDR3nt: TGTGCCATCAGTGGGGACAGGAATAATCAGCCCCAGCATTTT
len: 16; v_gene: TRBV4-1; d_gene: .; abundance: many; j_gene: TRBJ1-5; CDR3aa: CASSLSEMYSNQPQHF; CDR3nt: TGCGCCAGCAGCCTATCAGAAATGTATAGCAATCAGCCCCAGCATTTT
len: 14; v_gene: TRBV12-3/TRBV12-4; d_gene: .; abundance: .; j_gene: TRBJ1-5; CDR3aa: CASSPTGEHQPQHF; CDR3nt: TGTGCCAGCAGCCCGACAGGAGAGCATCAGCCCCAGCATTTT
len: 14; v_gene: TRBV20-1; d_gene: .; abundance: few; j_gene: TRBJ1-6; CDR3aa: CSAREVGPNSPLHF; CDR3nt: TGCAGTGCTAGAGAGGTGGGTCCAAATTCACCCCTCCACTTT
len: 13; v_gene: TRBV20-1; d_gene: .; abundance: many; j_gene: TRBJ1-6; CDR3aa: CSARTAADSPLHF; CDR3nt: TGCAGTGCTAGGACCGCGGCAGATTCACCCCTCCACTTT
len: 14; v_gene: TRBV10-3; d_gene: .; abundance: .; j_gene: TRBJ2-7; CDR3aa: CAISVRGAEVKQYF; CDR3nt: TGTGCCATCAGTGTAAGAGGGGCGGAGGTCAAGCAGTACTTC
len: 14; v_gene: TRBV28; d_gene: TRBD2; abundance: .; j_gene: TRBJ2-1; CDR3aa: CASSQSGTSGRAVF; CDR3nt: TGTGCCAGCAGTCAATCCGGGACTAGCGGGAGGGCGGTCTTC
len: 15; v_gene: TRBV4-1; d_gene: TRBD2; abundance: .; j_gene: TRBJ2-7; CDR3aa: CASSQVGLADYEQYF; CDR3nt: TGCGCCAGCAGCCAAGTTGGACTAGCCGACTACGAGCAGTACTTC
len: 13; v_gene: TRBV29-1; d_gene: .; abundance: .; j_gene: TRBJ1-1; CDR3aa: CSVDDRLNTEAFF; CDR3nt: TGCAGCGTTGATGACAGGTTGAACACTGAAGCTTTCTTT
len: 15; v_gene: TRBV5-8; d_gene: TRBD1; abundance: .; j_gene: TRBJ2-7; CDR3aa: CASNSGGQGTYEQYF; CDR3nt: TGTGCCAGCAACAGCGGGGGACAGGGGACCTACGAGCAGTACTTC
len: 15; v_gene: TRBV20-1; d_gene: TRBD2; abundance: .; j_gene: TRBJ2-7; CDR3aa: CSARGQGLAVYEQYF; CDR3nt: TGCAGTGCTAGAGGACAAGGACTAGCGGTCTACGAGCAGTACTTC
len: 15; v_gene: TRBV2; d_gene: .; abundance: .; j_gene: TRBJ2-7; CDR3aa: CASSGSGGASYEQYF; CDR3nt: TGTGCCAGCAGTGGCTCCGGGGGAGCCTCCTACGAGCAGTACTTC
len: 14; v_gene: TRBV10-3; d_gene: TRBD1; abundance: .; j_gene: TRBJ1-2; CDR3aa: CAISSDRGQSGNTF; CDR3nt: TGTGCCATCAGCTCGGACAGGGGGCAATCTGGAAACACCTTC